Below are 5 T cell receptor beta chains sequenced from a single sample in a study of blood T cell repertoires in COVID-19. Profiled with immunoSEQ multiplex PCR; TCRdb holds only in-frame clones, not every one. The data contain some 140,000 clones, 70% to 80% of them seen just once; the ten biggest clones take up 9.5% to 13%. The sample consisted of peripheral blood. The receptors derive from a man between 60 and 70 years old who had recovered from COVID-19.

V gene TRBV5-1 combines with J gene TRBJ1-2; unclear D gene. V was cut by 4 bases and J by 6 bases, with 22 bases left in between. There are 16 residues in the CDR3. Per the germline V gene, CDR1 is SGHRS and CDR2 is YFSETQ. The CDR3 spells CASSINSGLIKDGYTF. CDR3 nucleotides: TGCGCCAGCAGCATAAACAGCGGGCTCATTAAGGATGGCTACACCTTC.

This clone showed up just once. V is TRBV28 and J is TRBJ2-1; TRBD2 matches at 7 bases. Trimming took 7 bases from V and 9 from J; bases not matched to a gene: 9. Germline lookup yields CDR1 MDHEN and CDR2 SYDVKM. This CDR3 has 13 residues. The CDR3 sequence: CASIAMGEGEQFF. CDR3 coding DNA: TGTGCCAGCATCGCGATGGGGGAGGGTGAGCAGTTCTTC.

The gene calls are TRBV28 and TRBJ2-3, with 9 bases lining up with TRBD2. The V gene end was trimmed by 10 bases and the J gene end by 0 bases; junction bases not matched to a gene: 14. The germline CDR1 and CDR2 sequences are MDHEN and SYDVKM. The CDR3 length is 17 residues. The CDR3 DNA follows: TGTGCCACCGGTTCGTCAAGCGGGGGGCGTAGCACAGATACGCAGTATTTT. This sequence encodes CATGSSSGGRSTDTQYF. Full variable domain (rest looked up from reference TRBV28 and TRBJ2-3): DVKVTQSSRYLVKRTGEKVFLECVQDMDHENMFWYRQDPGLGLRLIYFSYDVKMKEKGDIPEGYSVSREKKERFSLILESASTNQTSMYLCATGSSSGGRSTDTQYFGPGTRLTVL.

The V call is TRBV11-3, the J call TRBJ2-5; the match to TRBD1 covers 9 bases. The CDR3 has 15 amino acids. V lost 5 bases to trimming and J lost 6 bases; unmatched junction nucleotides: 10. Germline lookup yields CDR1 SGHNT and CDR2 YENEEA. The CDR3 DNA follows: TGTGCCAGCAGCCCCCGGCGGGGACAGGGCCAGACCCAGTACTTC. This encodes CASSPRRGQGQTQYF.

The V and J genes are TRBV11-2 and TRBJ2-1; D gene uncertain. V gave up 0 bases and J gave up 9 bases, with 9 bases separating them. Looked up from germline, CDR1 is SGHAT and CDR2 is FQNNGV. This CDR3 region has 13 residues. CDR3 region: CASSLDSRGEQFF. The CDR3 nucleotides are TGTGCCAGCAGCTTAGATAGTAGAGGTGAGCAGTTCTTC.